The 8 T cell receptor beta chains below come from one sample, sequenced in a study of blood T cell repertoires in COVID-19. The repertoire was sequenced with immunoSEQ multiplex PCR; TCRdb's copy has only in-frame clones and lacks some. The sample lists about 48,000 clones, 86% seen once, with approximately 3% in the top ten. Source material: PBMCs or T cells enriched from blood (not recorded which). The receptors originated from a woman aged 50 to 65 who had recovered from COVID-19.

The chain links TRBV7-2 to TRBJ2-5; no reliable D call. Germline lookup yields CDR1 SGHTA and CDR2 FQGNSA. The CDR3 runs to 12 residues. V was pared by 6 bases and J by 5 bases, with 10 bases between. The CDR3 reads CASSFTLETQYF. In DNA, the CDR3 is TGTGCCAGCAGTTTTACTTTGGAGACCCAGTACTTC. The full variable domain, in which reference TRBV7-2 and TRBJ2-5 provide the parts outside the CDR3, is GAGVSQSPSNKVTEKGKDVELRCDPISGHTALYWYRQSLGQGLEFLIYFQGNSAPDKSGLPSDRFSAERTGGSVSTLTIQRTQQEDSAVYLCASSFTLETQYFGPGTRLLVL.

The rearrangement uses TRBV18 and TRBJ1-2, with D possibly being TRBD1 (6 bases). The CDR3 sequence is 15 residues long. Germline values: CDR1 KGHSH, CDR2 LQKENI. The V end was cut by 1 base, the J end by 4 bases, with 13 bases between. The CDR3 region has the DNA TGTGCCAGCTCACCACTTACGGACAGCGTCTATGGCTACACCTTC. Its translation is CASSPLTDSVYGYTF.

V and J are TRBV24-1 and TRBJ2-2; 9 nucleotides align to TRBD1. This CDR3 comprises 18 residues. V was clipped by 5 bases and J by 0 bases; unmatched bases: 9. The germline gives CDR1 KGHDR, CDR2 SFDVKD. The DNA for the CDR3 is TGTGCCACCAGTGGGGTGGGACAGGGCGGTGCGAACACCGGGGAGCTGTTTTTT. It is translated as CATSGVGQGGANTGELFF.

The chain recombines TRBV23-1 with TRBJ1-1; D is ambiguous. TRBV23-1 has ORF status, its function being uncertain. Trimming shortened V by 3 bases and J by 1 base, and 9 bases separated the two germline ends. The CDR3 consists of 14 residues. DNA for the CDR3: TGCGCCAGCAGTCATTTCCCAGAGAACACTGAAGCTTTCTTT. As protein: CASSHFPENTEAFF.

V is TRBV18 and J is TRBJ2-1; 12 positions agree with TRBD1. The CDR3 spans 17 residues. With V trimmed by 0 bases and J by 7 bases, 7 bases remained unmatched. The germline gives CDR1 KGHSH, CDR2 LQKENI. DNA for the CDR3: TGTGCCAGCTCACCACCAAAGGGACAGGGGGCTGAGAATGAGCAGTTCTTC. Translating gives CASSPPKGQGAENEQFF.

J is TRBJ1-1 and V is TRBV28; maybe TRBD1 (6 bases). From germline, CDR1 is MDHEN and CDR2 SYDVKM. V lost 6 bases to trimming and J lost 2 bases, with 16 bases between them. The CDR3 sequence is 15 residues long. This CDR3 is CASSGTTGINTEAFF. The CDR3 DNA reads TGTGCCAGCAGCGGTACCACAGGGATTAACACTGAAGCTTTCTTT.

J is TRBJ1-5 and V is TRBV6-1; D call uncertain. The CDR3 has 15 residues. Germline CDR1 and CDR2: MNHNS and SASEGT. The V end lost 0 bases, the J end lost 5 bases, and 11 bases lay between the germline ends. The CDR3 loop is CASSEAPKSHQPQHF. DNA of the CDR3: TGTGCCAGCAGTGAAGCGCCTAAGAGTCATCAGCCCCAGCATTTT.

This chain joins TRBV5-5 and TRBJ2-5; D perhaps matches TRBD2 (6 bases). V lost 0 bases and J lost 2, with 11 bases in between. Germline assignment: CDR1 SGHKS and CDR2 YYEKEE (reference sequence). The CDR3 loop spans 15 amino acids. CDR3 amino acids: CASSLGGLEQETQYF. The CDR3 DNA is TGTGCCAGCAGCTTGGGGGGACTGGAACAAGAGACCCAGTACTTC.